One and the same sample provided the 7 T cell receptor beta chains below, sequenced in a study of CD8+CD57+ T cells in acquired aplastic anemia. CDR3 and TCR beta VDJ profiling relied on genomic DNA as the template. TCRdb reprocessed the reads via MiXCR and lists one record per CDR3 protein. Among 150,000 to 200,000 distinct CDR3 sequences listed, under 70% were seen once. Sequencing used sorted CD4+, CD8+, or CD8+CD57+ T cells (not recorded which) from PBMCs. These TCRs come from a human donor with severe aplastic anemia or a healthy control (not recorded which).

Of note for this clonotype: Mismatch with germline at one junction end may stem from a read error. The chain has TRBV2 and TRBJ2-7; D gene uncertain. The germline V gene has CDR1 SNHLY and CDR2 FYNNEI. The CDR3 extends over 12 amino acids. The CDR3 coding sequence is TGTGCCGGCAGAAGAGAGGACTACGAGCAGTACTTC. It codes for CAGRREDYEQYF.

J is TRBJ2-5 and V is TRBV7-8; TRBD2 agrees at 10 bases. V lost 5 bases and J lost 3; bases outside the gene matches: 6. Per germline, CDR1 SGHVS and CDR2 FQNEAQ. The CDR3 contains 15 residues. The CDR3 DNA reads TGTGCCAGCAGCACCACACTAGCGGGGAAAGAGACCCAGTACTTC. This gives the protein CASSTTLAGKETQYF.

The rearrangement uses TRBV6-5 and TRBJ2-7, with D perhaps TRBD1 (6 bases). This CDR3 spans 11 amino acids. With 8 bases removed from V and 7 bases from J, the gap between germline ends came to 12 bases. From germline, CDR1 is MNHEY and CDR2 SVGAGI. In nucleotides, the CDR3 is TGTGCCAGCGGTCAGGGGTGGGAGCAGTACTTC. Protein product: CASGQGWEQYF.

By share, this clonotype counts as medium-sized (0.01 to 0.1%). The CDR3 here is CASSPHGNTEAFF. The CDR3 coding sequence is TGCGCCAGCAGCCCACATGGGAACACTGAAGCTTTCTTT. The chain has TRBV4-3 and TRBJ1-1, with D unresolved. Trimming left V 4 bases short and J 1 base short, with 7 bases between. The CDR3 consists of 13 residues. Germline V gene lookup returns CDR1 LGHNA and CDR2 YSLEER.

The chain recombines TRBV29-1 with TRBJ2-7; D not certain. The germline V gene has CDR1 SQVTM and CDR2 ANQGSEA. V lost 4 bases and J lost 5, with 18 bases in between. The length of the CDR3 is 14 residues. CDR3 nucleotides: TGCAGCGTTGTGTTACCGGGCCCACTGGACGAGCAGTACTTC. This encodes CSVVLPGPLDEQYF.

The CDR3 spells CASSITLAGGPNEQFF. In nucleotides, the CDR3 is TGTGCCAGCAGCATTACTCTAGCGGGGGGGCCCAATGAGCAGTTCTTC. The chain has TRBV12-3 or TRBV12-4 and TRBJ2-1; 12 bases match TRBD2. Germline trimming cut 6 bases from V and 6 bases from J; bases unmatched to any gene: 9. CDR3 length: 16 amino acids.

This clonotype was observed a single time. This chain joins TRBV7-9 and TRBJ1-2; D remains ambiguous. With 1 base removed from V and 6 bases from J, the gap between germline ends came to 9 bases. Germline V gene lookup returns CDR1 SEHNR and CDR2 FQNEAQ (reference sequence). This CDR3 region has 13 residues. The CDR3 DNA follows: TGTGCCAGCAGCTTAGAACTGACGGATGGCTACACCTTC. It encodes CASSLELTDGYTF.